The rows below give T cell receptor beta chains drawn from one sample of a study of cytomegalovirus exposure and HLA in healthy donors. Produced via immunoSEQ multiplex PCR; TCRdb's table is partial and in-frame only. The sample records around 110,000 clones, 79% being singletons. The specimen sequenced was PBMCs. Every receptor here comes from a man aged 25 to 40 in good health and CMV-seropositive. CDR3s include the opening cysteine and the closing phenylalanine or tryptophan. A D gene is named only where the DNA matches it firmly. The size field is filled for only some rows; it gives once, few, many or a size class.

cdr3_aa cdr3_nt j_call clone_size v_call d_call
CASSPDTGGETEAFF TGTGCCAGCTCACCAGACACAGGGGGAGAGACTGAAGCTTTCTTT TRBJ1-1 NA TRBV18 TRBD1
CASSPGTGVNEKLFF TGCGCCAGCAGCCCGGGGACAGGGGTAAATGAAAAACTGTTTTTT TRBJ1-4 NA TRBV5-1 TRBD1
CAIGQGDQETQYF TGTGCTATTGGACAGGGGGATCAAGAGACCCAGTACTTC TRBJ2-5 NA TRBV12-5 TRBD1
CSSSLEGALAGENEQFF TGTTCCAGCAGCTTAGAGGGAGCACTAGCGGGCGAAAATGAGCAGTTCTTC TRBJ2-1 NA TRBV7-9 TRBD2
CASSGTGNEKLFF TGCGCCAGCAGTGGGACAGGGAATGAAAAACTGTTTTTT TRBJ1-4 NA TRBV5-1 TRBD1
CASSIGGAGQPQHF TGTGCCAGTAGTATTGGGGGGGCAGGTCAGCCCCAGCATTTT TRBJ1-5 NA TRBV19 NA
CASSSHTDTQYF TGTGCCAGCAGCTCACACACAGATACGCAGTATTTT TRBJ2-3 NA TRBV5-4 NA
CASSPNLITQGVNYGYTF TGTGCCAGCTCACCGAATCTGATAACCCAGGGGGTTAACTATGGCTACACCTTC TRBJ1-2 NA TRBV18 TRBD1
CASSYRAYNEQFF TGTGCCAGCAGTTACCGGGCCTACAATGAGCAGTTCTTC TRBJ2-1 NA TRBV6-5 NA
CASSLWRGDTDTQYF TGTGCCAGCAGCTTGTGGCGGGGGGACACAGATACGCAGTATTTT TRBJ2-3 NA TRBV11-1 TRBD2
CASSRQGDYGYTF TGTGCCAGCAGCCGACAGGGCGACTATGGCTACACCTTC TRBJ1-2 NA TRBV4-2 TRBD1
CASRLGIRDKYGYTF TGTGCAAGTCGCTTAGGGATCCGGGACAAATATGGCTACACCTTC TRBJ1-2 NA TRBV12-2 NA
CASSQAGTRGETQYF TGTGCCAGCAGCCAGGCAGGGACTAGAGGCGAGACCCAGTACTTC TRBJ2-5 NA TRBV4-2 TRBD2
CASSLAGFTDTQYF TGTGCCAGCAGCCTAGCGGGGTTCACAGATACGCAGTATTTT TRBJ2-3 NA TRBV7-3 TRBD2
CASSFVGSPLHF TGTGCCAGCAGCTTTGTTGGCTCACCCCTCCACTTT TRBJ1-6 NA TRBV11-2 NA
CASSRGVQETQYF TGCGCCAGCAGCCGGGGGGTCCAAGAGACCCAGTACTTC TRBJ2-5 NA TRBV4-1 NA
CASNGGTSYEQYF TGTGCCAGCAATGGCGGGACCTCCTACGAGCAGTACTTC TRBJ2-7 few TRBV6-5 NA
CASSIAGKNYGYTF TGTGCCAGTAGTATAGCAGGGAAGAACTATGGCTACACCTTC TRBJ1-2 NA TRBV19 NA
CSVEDRQSYEQYF TGCAGCGTTGAGGACAGACAATCCTACGAGCAGTACTTC TRBJ2-7 few TRBV29-1 NA
CASSPTSGRGTDTQYF TGCGCCAGCAGCCCTACTAGCGGGAGGGGTACAGATACGCAGTATTTT TRBJ2-3 NA TRBV5-1 TRBD2
CASSLIVGQGFTYEQYF TGTGCCAGCAGCTTAATTGTCGGACAGGGGTTCACCTACGAGCAGTACTTC TRBJ2-7 once TRBV7-8 TRBD1
CASSYRLMSTDTQYF TGTGCCAGCAGTTATCGACTGATGAGCACAGATACGCAGTATTTT TRBJ2-3 NA TRBV6-5 NA
CASSVGPGTLYEQYF TGTGCCAGCAGCGTAGGCCCAGGTACCTTATACGAGCAGTACTTC TRBJ2-7 NA TRBV9 NA
CASSRLGAGGELFF TGTGCCAGCAGCCGCTTGGGGGCGGGCGGGGAGCTGTTTTTT TRBJ2-2 once TRBV11-3 NA
CASSFFISGNYGYTF TGTGCCAGCAGCTTTTTTATTTCGGGGAACTATGGCTACACCTTC TRBJ1-2 NA TRBV5-6 NA
CASSLTGDETQYF TGTGCTAGCAGCTTAACAGGGGACGAGACCCAGTACTTC TRBJ2-5 NA TRBV7-7 TRBD1
CASSLVVGANEKLFF TGTGCCAGCAGCTTAGTTGTAGGGGCTAATGAAAAACTGTTTTTT TRBJ1-4 NA TRBV7-2 NA
CASSQDGGSRGNTEAFF TGCGCCAGCAGCCAAGATGGGGGTTCCAGGGGCAACACTGAAGCTTTCTTT TRBJ1-1 NA TRBV4-1 NA
CASSYWGQGDEQYF TGTGCCAGCAGTTACTGGGGACAGGGGGACGAGCAGTACTTC TRBJ2-7 NA TRBV6-5 TRBD1
CASSGRESYEQYF TGTGCCAGCAGTGGCCGGGAATCCTACGAGCAGTACTTC TRBJ2-7 NA TRBV2 NA
CASSLHNRDRGPSEKLFF TGTGCCAGCAGCTTACATAACCGGGACAGGGGGCCAAGTGAAAAACTGTTTTTT TRBJ1-4 NA TRBV13 TRBD1
CASSQGAEETQYF TGTGCCAGCTCACAAGGAGCGGAAGAGACCCAGTACTTC TRBJ2-5 NA TRBV18 NA